This is a list of T cell receptor beta chains from one sample in a study of cytomegalovirus exposure and HLA in healthy donors. Only in-frame clones appear in the TCRdb table, and some are missing; sequencing was by immunoSEQ multiplex PCR. The sample carries 78,000 or so clones, roughly 94% recorded once. Sequenced: PBMCs. All receptors come from a young woman in good health and CMV-seropositive. The CDR3 runs from the conserved cysteine through the conserved F or W. D genes are given only for firm matches. Expanded clones get a size class; other rows say once, few or many, or leave the size out.

j_gene | abundance | v_gene | d_gene | CDR3nt | CDR3aa
TRBJ2-3 | NA | TRBV9 | TRBD2 | TGTGCCAGCAGCGTAGAAAAGCGGGGGGCCAGCACAGATACGCAGTATTTT | CASSVEKRGASTDTQYF
TRBJ1-5 | NA | TRBV6-1 | TRBD1 | TGTGCCAGCGAGCCATGGACAGGGAATCAGCCCCAGCATTTT | CASEPWTGNQPQHF
TRBJ2-7 | NA | TRBV9 | TRBD1 | TGTGCCAGCAGCGCCTACCTCGGGACAGACGAGCAGTACTTC | CASSAYLGTDEQYF
TRBJ2-7 | NA | TRBV10-2 | NA | TGCGCCAGCAGTCTGCGGGTCCACGAGCAGTACTTC | CASSLRVHEQYF
TRBJ2-1 | NA | TRBV5-5 | NA | TGTGCCAGCAGCCCGAGGGGGAGGGCCTCCTACAATGAGCAGTTCTTC | CASSPRGRASYNEQFF
TRBJ1-2 | NA | TRBV28 | NA | TGTGCCAGCTCCAGGGCACGGGGCTACACCTTC | CASSRARGYTF
TRBJ1-5 | NA | TRBV21-1 | NA | TGTGCCAGCAGCAAGGGACAGCTATACAATCAGCCCCAGCATTTT | CASSKGQLYNQPQHF
TRBJ2-3 | NA | TRBV14 | NA | TGTGCCAGCAGCCAAGTCACCGGCAGACAAGATAGCACAGATACGCAGTATTTT | CASSQVTGRQDSTDTQYF
TRBJ2-3 | NA | TRBV4-2 | TRBD2 | TGTGCCAGCAGCCAGCGGACTAGCGGAAATACGCAGTATTTT | CASSQRTSGNTQYF
TRBJ2-1 | NA | TRBV7-2 | NA | TGTGCCAGCAGCCTAGCCGGGGGTGATGGGCAGTTCTTC | CASSLAGGDGQFF
TRBJ2-7 | NA | TRBV18 | NA | TGTGCCAGCTCGTATAGGGCGGGATACGAGCAGTACTTC | CASSYRAGYEQYF
TRBJ2-1 | NA | TRBV11-1 | NA | TGTGCCAGCAGCATACGACAAAGCTCCTACAATGAGCAGTTCTTC | CASSIRQSSYNEQFF
TRBJ1-4 | once | TRBV5-1 | NA | TGCGCCAGCAGCTTGGTGGGGCGTAATGAAAAACTGTTTTTT | CASSLVGRNEKLFF
TRBJ2-7 | NA | TRBV28 | NA | TGTGCCAGCAGTTTCCAGGGTCTATCCTACGAGCAGTACTTC | CASSFQGLSYEQYF
TRBJ2-1 | NA | TRBV5-6 | TRBD2 | TGTGCCAGCAGCTGGCGAGGGGCTAGCGGGGGGAGGGATGAGCAGTTCTTC | CASSWRGASGGRDEQFF
TRBJ1-5 | NA | TRBV6-6 | TRBD1 | TGTGCCAGCGTGGGTACAGGGGGTAACCAGCCCCAGCATTTT | CASVGTGGNQPQHF
TRBJ2-5 | NA | TRBV6-4 | TRBD2 | TGTGCCAGCCCCCAAGGGCTAGCGGGGGGACAAGAGACCCAGTACTTC | CASPQGLAGGQETQYF
TRBJ1-2 | NA | TRBV5-4 | NA | TGTGCCAGCAGCTTGGGAGGGTTTGGTAACTATGGCTACACCTTC | CASSLGGFGNYGYTF
TRBJ2-1 | NA | TRBV7-9 | NA | TGTGCCAGCAGCTTAGTGGGGGTCAGGGGAAGTGGCAATGAGCAGTTCTTC | CASSLVGVRGSGNEQFF
TRBJ1-2 | NA | TRBV5-1 | NA | TGCGCCAGCAGCTTGGCCGGGTCCGATAACTATGGCTACACCTTC | CASSLAGSDNYGYTF
TRBJ2-7 | NA | TRBV13 | NA | TGTGCCAGCAGCTTCTCAGGGGTATCCTACGAGCAGTACTTC | CASSFSGVSYEQYF
TRBJ2-5 | NA | TRBV7-9 | TRBD2 | TGTGCCAGCAGCTCCGGGCGGGGGGAGTTTAAAGAGACCCAGTACTTC | CASSSGRGEFKETQYF
TRBJ2-7 | NA | TRBV5-1 | NA | TGCGCCAGCAGCTTGGGTCGGTCCTACGAGCAGTACTTC | CASSLGRSYEQYF
TRBJ1-4 | NA | TRBV5-1 | TRBD1 | TGCGCCAGCAGCGAGGGGGCTTGGGATGAAAAACTGTTTTTT | CASSEGAWDEKLFF
TRBJ2-7 | NA | TRBV19 | NA | TGTGCCAGTAGTCAGTTTGGGGGCAGGAGATCCAACGAGCAGTACTTC | CASSQFGGRRSNEQYF
TRBJ2-7 | once | TRBV4-3 | NA | TGCGCCAGCAGCCAAGTTCCAGGCCTATCCTACGAGCAGTACTTC | CASSQVPGLSYEQYF
TRBJ2-2 | NA | TRBV6-5 | TRBD2 | TGTGCCAGCAGTAACTACGGGGGGGTGAACACCGGGGAGCTGTTTTTT | CASSNYGGVNTGELFF
TRBJ1-2 | NA | TRBV7-9 | NA | TGTGCCAGCAGCTTATCGGGTAGGGAGATGCCATATGGCTACACCTTC | CASSLSGREMPYGYTF
TRBJ2-7 | once | TRBV7-9 | TRBD1 | TGTGCCAGCAGCCTACAGGGGGAGCAGTACTTC | CASSLQGEQYF
TRBJ2-3 | NA | TRBV5-1 | TRBD2 | TGCGCCAGCAGCTTGGGCTTCCTAGCGGCTAGCACAGATACGCAGTATTTT | CASSLGFLAASTDTQYF
TRBJ2-7 | NA | TRBV29-1 | TRBD2 | TGCAGCGTTGAAGATCAACTAGCGGGAGGGTTGTGGGAGCAGTACTTC | CSVEDQLAGGLWEQYF
TRBJ1-2 | NA | TRBV28 | NA | TGTGCCCACCGGACAGCTAACTATGGCTACACCTTC | CAHRTANYGYTF
TRBJ1-2 | NA | TRBV6-5 | NA | TGTGCCAGCAAGCTAATACAGGGAAGAAACGGCTACACCTTC | CASKLIQGRNGYTF
TRBJ2-7 | NA | TRBV7-9 | NA | TGTGCCAGCAGCTTAGATGGGCAGGGATCCTACGAGCAGTACTTC | CASSLDGQGSYEQYF
TRBJ1-3 | once | TRBV12-5 | NA | TGTGCTAGTGGTTGCGCCGGGACTACGAGCTCTGGAAACACCATATATTTT | CASGCAGTTSSGNTIYF
TRBJ2-3 | NA | TRBV12-5 | TRBD2 | TGTGCTAGTACGTCAGGGACTAGCGGGAGCACAGATACGCAGTATTTT | CASTSGTSGSTDTQYF
TRBJ1-2 | NA | TRBV18 | TRBD1 | TGTGCCAGCTCCCGGGACAGAGACTATGGCTACACCTTC | CASSRDRDYGYTF
TRBJ2-1 | NA | TRBV9 | NA | TGTGCCAGCAGCCTACCTGGTGCCAGCGGGCCTGAGCAGTTCTTC | CASSLPGASGPEQFF
TRBJ1-1 | NA | TRBV6-6 | TRBD1 | TGTGCCGCAAGCAGGGGGGCAGGCACTGAAGCTTTCTTT | CAASRGAGTEAFF
TRBJ1-6 | NA | TRBV2 | NA | TGTGCCAGCAGTCCCACCTATAATTCACCCCTCCACTTT | CASSPTYNSPLHF
TRBJ2-7 | NA | TRBV5-1 | NA | TGCGCCAGCAGCTTGTTGGCAGGGGGAGGAAGGGAGCAGTACTTC | CASSLLAGGGREQYF
TRBJ1-2 | NA | TRBV7-9 | NA | TGTGCCAGCACCATAACACAGGCTAACTATGGCTACACCTTC | CASTITQANYGYTF
TRBJ1-4 | NA | TRBV7-9 | NA | TGTGCCAGCAGCACCCGGGGTTTTGCAACTAATGAAAAACTGTTTTTT | CASSTRGFATNEKLFF
TRBJ1-5 | NA | TRBV19 | TRBD1 | TGTGCCAGTAGTATGGGACAGGGTAATCAGCCCCAGCATTTT | CASSMGQGNQPQHF
TRBJ1-2 | once | TRBV2 | NA | TGTGCCAGCAGTGGGGGGATGGAGGAGGCAGGGAGGAACTATGGCTACACCTTC | CASSGGMEEAGRNYGYTF
TRBJ2-1 | NA | TRBV6-5 | TRBD2 | TGTGCCAGCAGTTACTCGAGGACTAGCAACAATGAGCAGTTCTTC | CASSYSRTSNNEQFF
TRBJ2-2 | NA | TRBV7-2 | TRBD2 | TGTGCCAGCAGCCGGCCCCGGGCGACGCGGGGGGTGGACGGGGAGCTGTTTTTT | CASSRPRATRGVDGELFF
TRBJ1-2 | NA | TRBV28 | TRBD1 | TGTGCCAGCAGAAGGGACAGGGGGGCTAACTATGGCTACACCTTC | CASRRDRGANYGYTF
TRBJ2-5 | NA | TRBV4-2 | TRBD2 | TGTGCCAGCAGCCAAAAAACGCCCGGGACTAGCGCACAAGAGACCCAGTACTTC | CASSQKTPGTSAQETQYF